The present entry profiles one T cell receptor beta chain with its context. Its target is unknown. The entry originates in a study of cytomegalovirus exposure and HLA in healthy donors. PCR was performed using 60 Vbeta and 13 Jbeta primers. Repertoires were generated with immunoSEQ multiplex PCR, while TCRdb's copy carries only in-frame clones and drops some. The specimen's table records tens of thousands of clones. Study findings and constraints: A later analysis revealed that TCR association rates differed between HLA loci, peaking at DRB1 and bottoming out at HLA-C. An observed cluster of highly shared sequence variants was recorded as a likely sequencing artifact.

The sequenced sample consisted of PBMCs. This receptor was identified in a man aged 50 or older in good health and CMV-seropositive.

The CDR3 DNA sequence: TGTGCCACCAGCAGAGTACGGTCAACTAATGAAAAACTGTTTTTT. Encoded protein: CATSRVRSTNEKLFF. The J gene is TRBJ1-4, the V gene TRBV15, with D hard to call. The germline V gene encodes CDR1 LNHNV and CDR2 YYDKDF (reference sequence). Trimming left V 1 base short and J 0 bases short, with 6 bases between. The CDR3 length is 15 residues.